These 30 T cell receptor beta chains originate from one sample sequenced in a study of cytomegalovirus exposure and HLA in healthy donors. A multiplex PCR was run with 60 Vbeta primers and 13 Jbeta primers. Produced via immunoSEQ multiplex PCR; TCRdb's table is partial and in-frame only. This sample has about 200,000 clones; 75% to 90% occur once, and the top ten carry under 7.5%. The specimen sequenced was PBMCs. Receptors were obtained from a woman between 50 and 59 years old in good health and CMV-seropositive.

This rearrangement joins TRBV7-9 to TRBJ2-7; no clear D. Germline CDR1 reads SEHNR; CDR2 reads FQNEAQ (reference sequence). The CDR3 runs to 14 residues. The V end was cut by 5 bases, the J end by 4 bases, with 15 bases between. Here the CDR3 reads CASSPTAVLYEQYF. The CDR3 coding sequence is TGTGCCAGCAGCCCTACGGCGGTTCTTTACGAGCAGTACTTC.

V usage is TRBV28 and J usage is TRBJ1-6; 7 bases are shared with TRBD1. V dropped 7 bases and J dropped 13; count of bases not matched to a gene: 16. The CDR3 spans 15 residues. The germline V gene encodes CDR1 MDHEN and CDR2 SYDVKM. The CDR3 coding sequence is TGTGCCAGCAACCAATCCAGGGAGCCCAGGGGGCCCCTCCACTTT. This sequence encodes CASNQSREPRGPLHF.

The V gene is TRBV6-6, the J gene TRBJ1-2; possible D gene TRBD1, 6 bases. This CDR3 spans 14 amino acids. Trimming removed 4 bases at V and 4 bases at J, with 13 bases between. CDR1 and CDR2 (germline): MNHNY, SVGAGI (reference sequence). The CDR3 sequence: CASSSDRISYGYTF. CDR3 sequence (DNA): TGTGCCAGCAGTTCGGACAGAATCTCCTATGGCTACACCTTC.

V and J are TRBV5-5 and TRBJ2-4; TRBD2 is a possible D gene (7 bases). Germline loops: CDR1 SGHKS, CDR2 YYEKEE (reference sequence). The CDR3 is 15 amino acids. V was trimmed by 1 base and J by 6 bases, leaving 14 bases between them. CDR3 DNA: TGTGCCAGCAGCTTGCCGGGGGGCCCAACAAACATTCAGTACTTC. It translates to CASSLPGGPTNIQYF.

The chain carries TRBV5-1 and TRBJ2-2; D is undetermined. The length of the CDR3 is 13 residues. Germline CDR1 SGHRS, CDR2 YFSETQ. V was clipped by 0 bases and J by 10 bases, with 10 bases between them. CDR3 sequence reads: CASSLVLASELFF. The CDR3 coding sequence is TGCGCCAGCAGCTTGGTGTTGGCCTCGGAGCTGTTTTTT.

The chain employs TRBV10-1 and TRBJ2-5; perhaps TRBD1 as D (5 bases). The germline V gene has CDR1 WNHNN and CDR2 SYGVQD (reference sequence). The length of the CDR3 is 14 residues. Trimming removed 3 bases from V and 4 bases from J, with 12 bases in between. In DNA form, the CDR3 reads TGCGCCAGCAGTGAAAGCCAGGGTGGAGAGACCCAGTACTTC. Translation gives CASSESQGGETQYF.

A few counts support this clone. The chain joins TRBV18 to TRBJ1-4; possibly TRBD1 for D (6 bases). CDR1 and CDR2 (germline): KGHSH, LQKENI. Deletions cut 8 bases from V and 6 bases from J, with 16 bases between. The CDR3 loop spans 14 amino acids. CDR3 in amino acids: CASQKQGLDEKLFF. The DNA for the CDR3 is TGTGCCAGCCAAAAACAGGGTTTAGATGAAAAACTGTTTTTT.

V and J are TRBV5-1 and TRBJ1-1; a weak D match, TRBD1 (6 bases). V was pared by 6 bases and J by 5 bases, with 17 bases between. Germline loops: CDR1 SGHRS, CDR2 YFSETQ. The CDR3 extends over 14 amino acids. The CDR3 sequence is CASTMDSQRTEAFF. DNA of the CDR3: TGCGCCAGCACCATGGACAGCCAGAGGACTGAAGCTTTCTTT.

The chain links TRBV6-5 to TRBJ1-1; 7 bases are a match to TRBD1. Trimming took 6 bases from V and 1 from J; bases not matched to a gene: 8. Germline CDR1 is MNHEY and CDR2 is SVGAGI. The CDR3 extends over 15 amino acids. CDR3 sequence reads: CASSHPTGTNTEAFF. Written as DNA, the CDR3 is TGTGCCAGCAGCCACCCGACAGGGACGAACACTGAAGCTTTCTTT.

V usage is TRBV19 and J usage is TRBJ2-4, with 9 bases fitting TRBD1. The CDR3 is 15 residues long. Trimming took 9 bases from V and 1 from J; bases not matched to a gene: 7. CDR1 and CDR2 (germline): LNHDA, SQIVND (reference sequence). CDR3 DNA sequence: TGTGCCAGGGGGGGGACAGGGTGGGCCAAAAACATTCAGTACTTC. The encoded protein is CARGGTGWAKNIQYF.

The chain has TRBV7-2 and TRBJ1-5, with 7 bases fitting TRBD1. V shed 1 base and J 7 bases; nucleotides not matched to a gene: 7. The V gene's germline CDR1 is SGHTA and CDR2 FQGNSA. CDR3 length: 15 amino acids. CDR3 in DNA: TGTGCCAGCAGCTTAGTTACAGGGGTGGAGCAGCCCCAGCATTTT. Translated, it gives CASSLVTGVEQPQHF.

The rearrangement joins TRBV28 to TRBJ2-3, with 7 bases that match TRBD1. Germline CDR1 is MDHEN and CDR2 is SYDVKM. V lost 4 bases to trimming and J lost 4 bases; unmatched junction nucleotides: 5. This CDR3 is 14 amino acids long. CDR3 DNA sequence: TGTGCCAGCAGTTCGGGACAGCTTGCAGATACGCAGTATTTT. Encoded protein: CASSSGQLADTQYF.

This sequence joins TRBV10-2 and TRBJ2-3, with 12 bases identical to TRBD2. Germline CDR1 WSHSY, CDR2 SAAADI. The CDR3 runs to 20 residues. Unmatched junction bases numbered 10, after V lost 0 bases and J lost 0 bases. The CDR3 reads CASSESSGGLAGTSTDTQYF. In DNA form, the CDR3 reads TGCGCCAGCAGTGAGTCTTCAGGGGGACTAGCGGGTACTAGCACAGATACGCAGTATTTT.

V and J are TRBV29-1 and TRBJ2-5; tentatively, D is TRBD2 (7 bases). Germline CDR1 SQVTM, CDR2 ANQGSEA. The CDR3 runs to 12 residues. Trimming stripped 5 bases from V and 3 bases from J, with 10 bases between. The CDR3 spells CSVRGAKETQYF. The CDR3 DNA is TGCAGCGTTCGGGGGGCTAAAGAGACCCAGTACTTC.

J is TRBJ1-1 and V is TRBV5-1; TRBD1 aligns across 8 bases. V lost 0 bases, J lost 0 bases, and 7 bases stayed unmatched. Germline V gives CDR1 SGHRS, CDR2 YFSETQ. The CDR3 has 17 residues. The CDR3: CASSLGQGNIMNTEAFF. DNA of the CDR3: TGCGCCAGCAGCTTGGGACAGGGGAATATTATGAACACTGAAGCTTTCTTT.

This clone was picked up a small number of times. V gene TRBV6-5 combines with J gene TRBJ2-7; D not certain. Per the germline V gene, CDR1 is MNHEY and CDR2 is SVGAGI. The V gene lost 2 bases and the J gene lost 0 bases, with 5 bases spanning the gap. The CDR3 contains 13 residues. The CDR3 sequence: CASSYASSYEQYF. The CDR3 nucleotides are TGTGCCAGCAGTTACGCTAGCTCCTACGAGCAGTACTTC.

The chain employs TRBV19 and TRBJ2-5; 11 nucleotides line up with TRBD1. The CDR3 is made up of 17 amino acids. Germline V gene lookup returns CDR1 LNHDA and CDR2 SQIVND (reference sequence). V shed 9 bases, J shed 0 bases, and the junction held 12 bases outside the gene matches. The CDR3 region has the DNA TGTGCCAGCAGGCGGACAGGGGGCTTGGGGTACCAAGAGACCCAGTACTTC. Amino acids: CASRRTGGLGYQETQYF. Full variable domain (missing parts from reference TRBV19 and TRBJ2-5): DGGITQSPKYLFRKEGQNVTLSCEQNLNHDAMYWYRQDPGQGLRLIYYSQIVNDFQKGDIAEGYSVSREKKESFPLTVTSAQKNPTAFYLCASRRTGGLGYQETQYFGPGTRLLVL.

The chain combines TRBV18 with TRBJ2-1; D may be TRBD2 (5 bases). Germline V gene sequence: CDR1 KGHSH, CDR2 LQKENI. The CDR3 totals 12 residues. The V end lost 6 bases, the J end lost 5 bases, and 8 bases lay between the germline ends. The chain's CDR3 is CASSPTNNEQFF. CDR3 sequence (DNA): TGTGCCAGCTCTCCGACTAACAATGAGCAGTTCTTC.

This clone occurred once. This chain links TRBV7-2 with TRBJ2-2, with D perhaps matching TRBD2 (6 bases). CDR3 length: 16 residues. Looked up from germline, CDR1 is SGHTA and CDR2 is FQGNSA. With 5 bases removed from V and 6 bases from J, the gap between germline ends came to 19 bases. The CDR3 region is CASSPRGLRGAGELFF. Here the CDR3 DNA reads TGTGCCAGCAGCCCCCGGGGACTGAGAGGAGCCGGGGAGCTGTTTTTT.

The chain has TRBV27 and TRBJ2-5; 7 bases match TRBD1. Per the germline V gene, CDR1 is MNHEY and CDR2 is SMNVEV (reference sequence). The CDR3 runs 14 residues. Unmatched junction bases numbered 4, after V lost 1 base and J lost 5 bases. CDR3: CASSLYGRGETQYF. In DNA, the CDR3 is TGTGCCAGCAGTTTATACGGCAGGGGGGAGACCCAGTACTTC.

This clone came up a few times. The J gene is TRBJ1-2, the V gene TRBV9, with 9 bases lining up with TRBD1. Germline values: CDR1 SGDLS, CDR2 YYNGEE. Trimming at V came to 4 bases and at J to 3 bases, leaving 7 bases not matched to a gene. CDR3 length equals 15 residues. CDR3 loop: CASSTYRDRDYGYTF. CDR3 DNA: TGTGCCAGCAGCACTTACCGGGACAGGGACTATGGCTACACCTTC. Variable domain in full (rest from reference TRBV9 and TRBJ1-2): DSGVTQTPKHLITATGQRVTLRCSPRSGDLSVYWYQQSLDQGLQFLIQYYNGEERAKGNILERFSAQQFPDLHSELNLSSLELGDSALYFCASSTYRDRDYGYTFGSGTRLTVV.

CDR3 coding DNA: TGCGCCAGCAGCTTGACAGGGGCCTGGGGCCCAAATGAAAAACTGTTTTTT. It codes for CASSLTGAWGPNEKLFF. The chain uses TRBV5-1 and TRBJ1-4, with 7 bases matching TRBD1. After removal of 1 base from V and 5 bases from J, the junction contained 11 bases not matched to a gene. Germline V gene sequence: CDR1 SGHRS, CDR2 YFSETQ. The CDR3 consists of 17 residues.

This rearrangement joins TRBV2 to TRBJ1-1; D call uncertain. V lost 5 bases and J lost 2, with 12 bases in between. Germline CDR1 is SNHLY and CDR2 is FYNNEI. The CDR3 has 14 amino acids. The CDR3 nucleotides read TGTGCCAGCAGTCCCAGCGCAGCCAACACTGAAGCTTTCTTT. Its translation is CASSPSAANTEAFF.

The chain is built from TRBV6-5 and TRBJ1-2; the D gene is possibly TRBD1 (6 bases). There are 15 residues in the CDR3. The V end was cut by 4 bases, the J end by 4 bases, with 16 bases between. CDR1 is MNHEY and CDR2 is SVGAGI in the germline V gene. The CDR3 here is CASSSPTGSAYGYTF. The DNA of the CDR3 is TGTGCCAGCAGTTCCCCGACAGGTTCCGCCTATGGCTACACCTTC.

This clone was found once. V is TRBV18 and J is TRBJ2-2, with 12 bases aligning to TRBD1. Losses at the gene ends were 3 bases for V and 3 bases for J; bases not matched to a gene: 5. The CDR3 loop spans 17 amino acids. The germline CDR1 and CDR2 sequences are KGHSH and LQKENI. The CDR3 protein is CASSPRDRGPDTGELFF. The CDR3 region has the DNA TGTGCCAGCTCACCGCGGGACAGGGGGCCGGACACCGGGGAGCTGTTTTTT.

The rearrangement uses TRBV2 and TRBJ2-7; D is possibly TRBD1 (5 bases). The CDR3 runs 12 residues. Germline CDR1 reads SNHLY; CDR2 reads FYNNEI. V was cut by 6 bases and J by 3 bases, with 9 bases left in between. The DNA of the CDR3 is TGTGCCAGCAGAGACCAGGGCTACGAGCAGTACTTC. This encodes CASRDQGYEQYF.

This rearrangement joins TRBV7-2 to TRBJ1-5; D remains unclear. This CDR3 spans 12 amino acids. The V gene lost 5 bases and the J gene lost 7 bases, with 9 bases spanning the gap. Germline V lookup: CDR1 SGHTA, CDR2 FQGNSA. CDR3 DNA: TGTGCCAGCAGCCCAAGCGGGCAGCCCCAGCATTTT. Protein product: CASSPSGQPQHF.

This clone showed up just a few times. The rearrangement uses TRBV6-1 and TRBJ1-5, with no clear D. CDR1 and CDR2 from the germline V gene are MNHNS and SASEGT. This CDR3 has 14 amino acids. With 2 bases removed from V and 5 bases from J, the gap between germline ends came to 10 bases. CDR3 protein: CASSEQAGDQPQHF. CDR3 nucleotide sequence: TGTGCCAGCAGTGAACAGGCGGGCGATCAGCCCCAGCATTTT.

The chain is built from TRBV2 and TRBJ1-1; perhaps TRBD1 as D (6 bases). The ends were cut back, 4 bases at V and 5 bases at J, with 11 bases in the middle. The CDR3 extends over 13 amino acids. Germline-derived CDR1 and CDR2 are SNHLY and FYNNEI. DNA of the CDR3: TGTGCCAGCAGTGTCCAGGGGCGGACTGAAGCTTTCTTT. Amino acids: CASSVQGRTEAFF. Complete variable domain (other parts from reference TRBV2 and TRBJ1-1): EPEVTQTPSHQVTQMGQEVILRCVPISNHLYFYWYRQILGQKVEFLVSFYNNEISEKSEIFDDQFSVERPDGSNFTLKIRSTKLEDSAMYFCASSVQGRTEAFFGQGTRLTVV.

The V call is TRBV5-4, the J call TRBJ1-2; D may be TRBD1 (6 bases). With 4 bases removed from V and 4 bases from J, the gap between germline ends came to 20 bases. The length of the CDR3 is 16 residues. CDR1 and CDR2 (germline): SGHNT, YYREEE (reference sequence). CDR3 DNA sequence: TGTGCCAGCAGCCCCGGGGACCCTACAGGGATCTATGGCTACACCTTC. Translation: CASSPGDPTGIYGYTF.